Reported below is one TCR beta chain. This record comes from a study of CD8 T cells in Susac syndrome. Study overall: There were over five sequenced Susac syndrome patients with active disease and about eight in remission. The Susac syndrome patients were therapy-naive, on corticosteroids, or on intravenous immunoglobulin alone at blood draw.

Germline CDR1 is SGHRS and CDR2 is YFSETQ. V dropped 2 bases and J dropped 7 bases, with 9 bases sitting between them. The CDR3 extends over 13 amino acids. In contrast to the negatively isolated CD8+ and CD4+ T cells, TEMRA cells were FACS-enriched. Random hexamers served to reverse transcribe roughly 0.45 to 1 ug RNA. The amplification used immunoSEQ multiplex PCR on TCR beta CDR3; it spanned 54 Vbeta and 13 Jbeta. Using its own MiXCR run on the immunoSEQ multiplex PCR reads, TCRdb lists one record per CDR3 protein. Among 85,000 to 95,000 distinct CDR3 sequences listed, around 94% were seen once. The sequence came from a human donor with Susac syndrome. Material: CD4+ T cells from PBMCs. This chain links TRBV5-1 with TRBJ2-2, with D uncertain. DNA of the CDR3: TGCGCCAGCAGCTTCGGATCGGGCGGGGAGCTGTTTTTT. Translation gives CASSFGSGGELFF.